The 30 T cell receptor beta chains below come from one sample, sequenced in a study of shared clonotypes between healthy human individuals (TCRdb year 2020). Library method: the immunoSEQ multiplex PCR assay. The table was pulled from immuneACCESS by TCRdb, which kept in-frame rearrangements only. Such tables lose some clones; where checked, under half of the loss comes from unresolved V genes, and the rest has no known cause. Within this sample are roughly 2.2 million clones, with about nine tenths of them counted one time only. Clones ranked in the top ten supply around 0.4% of the sample. Source material: naive CD4+ T cells from PBMCs. The cell subset or site label, read with the paper, signifies: CD45RA+ positively selected. Source of these receptors: a man between 18 and 35 years old in good health. Some clones in this sample may be carry-over from other donors' samples.

The chain couples TRBV28 to TRBJ2-1, with D hard to call. CDR1 and CDR2 from the germline V gene are MDHEN and SYDVKM. The CDR3 covers 14 residues. V lost 10 bases, J lost 2 bases, and 15 bases lay in between. The CDR3 DNA reads TGTGCCACCTCAATGGCGGCAACCTACAATGAGCAGTTCTTC. Amino acids: CATSMAATYNEQFF.

This chain joins TRBV5-4 and TRBJ2-7; D not resolved. The germline CDR1 and CDR2 sequences are SGHNT and YYREEE (reference sequence). The ends were cut back, 3 bases at V and 5 bases at J, with 12 bases in the middle. This CDR3 has 13 amino acids. The CDR3 is CASSWAGQNEQYF. As DNA, the CDR3 is TGTGCCAGCAGCTGGGCCGGGCAGAACGAGCAGTACTTC.

This clone was picked up one time. Relative to the germline gene, one junction end is altered; a read error may explain this. The rearrangement joins TRBV14 to TRBJ2-5; the D is unclear. CDR1 and CDR2 (germline): SGHDN, FVKESK. This CDR3 contains 13 residues. CDR3 in amino acids: CASSKDPWETQYF. Here the CDR3 DNA reads TGTGCCAGCAGCAAAGACCCCTGGGAGACCCAGTACTTC.

The CDR3 sequence is CASSPTGGYEQYF. CDR3 DNA sequence: TGTGCCAGCAGTCCCACAGGGGGCTACGAGCAGTACTTC. The chain carries TRBV6-4 and TRBJ2-7; 8 bases are a match to TRBD1. Germline V gene data show CDR1 as MRHNA and CDR2 as SNTAGT. V gave up 5 bases and J gave up 3 bases; unmatched junction bases: 3. The CDR3 has 13 amino acids.

This chain joins TRBV2 and TRBJ2-4; D perhaps matches TRBD2 (7 bases). V was cut by 2 bases and J by 2 bases, with 10 bases left in between. CDR3 size: 15 residues. Germline assignment: CDR1 SNHLY and CDR2 FYNNEI. The CDR3, as DNA: TGTGCCAGCAGTGAACCGGGGGGCTCCAAAAACATTCAGTACTTC. Translation gives CASSEPGGSKNIQYF.

V and J are TRBV5-1 and TRBJ1-1; D might be TRBD1 (5 bases). The CDR3 loop spans 18 amino acids. V lost 0 bases and J lost 0, with 18 bases in between. Germline CDR1 and CDR2: SGHRS and YFSETQ. CDR3 bases: TGCGCCAGCAGCTTGGAGCCGGCAGGGACGGTTCTGAACACTGAAGCTTTCTTT. Translated: CASSLEPAGTVLNTEAFF.

The CDR3 loop is CASSLLASDTQYF. The CDR3 DNA reads TGTGCCAGCAGTTTACTAGCGTCCGATACGCAGTATTTT. The V gene is TRBV27, the J gene TRBJ2-3; tentatively, D is TRBD2 (6 bases). Germline CDR1 MNHEY, CDR2 SMNVEV (reference sequence). The CDR3 runs to 13 residues. Trimming removed 2 bases at V and 6 bases at J, with 9 bases between.

This clone was seen a single time. Other DNA sequences in this specimen translate into the identical CDR3. The chain couples TRBV7-2 to TRBJ1-3, with D unclear. CDR1 is SGHTA and CDR2 is FQGNSA in the germline V gene. Trimming took off 1 base at V and 4 bases at J, with 8 bases between the two ends. This CDR3 spans 14 amino acids. Here the CDR3 reads CASSLDRSGNTIYF. CDR3 DNA: TGTGCCAGCAGCTTAGATCGATCAGGAAACACCATATATTTT.

The chain recombines TRBV7-2 with TRBJ1-1; D is ambiguous. Germline CDR1 SGHTA, CDR2 FQGNSA. The CDR3 has 15 amino acids. V lost 2 bases to trimming and J lost 4 bases, with 14 bases between them. The CDR3 nucleotides are TGTGCCAGCAGCTTACGGCTGAGGATAGCCACTGAAGCTTTCTTT. Its translation is CASSLRLRIATEAFF.

This chain connects TRBV2 to TRBJ1-2; 7 bases are a match to TRBD1. This CDR3 has 15 residues. From germline, CDR1 is SNHLY and CDR2 FYNNEI. Trimming removed 8 bases from V and 8 bases from J; junction bases left unmatched: 17. CDR3 nucleotide sequence: TGTGCCAGCGCCGTTCAGGGGGTTAGTCTCGGGGGCTACACCTTC. Its translation is CASAVQGVSLGGYTF.

This clone was picked up many times. The V and J genes are TRBV9 and TRBJ2-1; D remains ambiguous. CDR3 length: 12 residues. Trimming cost V 5 bases and J 9 bases, with 12 bases left between them. CDR1 SGDLS and CDR2 YYNGEE come from the germline V gene. CDR3 region: CASSERFGEQFF. The CDR3 DNA sequence: TGTGCCAGCAGTGAACGATTCGGTGAGCAGTTCTTC.

The chain carries TRBV19 and TRBJ2-3; no clear D. The V gene lost 3 bases and the J gene lost 2 bases, with 21 bases spanning the gap. Germline assignment: CDR1 LNHDA and CDR2 SQIVND (reference sequence). The CDR3 is 18 residues long. The CDR3 loop is CASSITSAARSYTDTQYF. The CDR3 DNA sequence: TGTGCCAGTAGTATTACCTCTGCTGCTAGATCCTACACAGATACGCAGTATTTT.

With regard to this clone: This sample includes further DNA sequences coding for the same CDR3. The chain recombines TRBV7-2 with TRBJ1-5; no clear D gene. The CDR3 is 14 amino acids. CDR1 and CDR2 from the germline V gene are SGHTA and FQGNSA. V lost 1 base and J lost 1, with 5 bases in between. The CDR3 sequence: CASSLGRSNQPQHF. The CDR3 region has the DNA TGTGCCAGCAGCTTAGGCCGGAGCAATCAGCCCCAGCATTTT.

J is TRBJ2-2 and V is TRBV29-1; no clear D gene. Germline V gives CDR1 SQVTM, CDR2 ANQGSEA. The CDR3 covers 12 residues. Trimming pared 2 bases from V and 9 bases from J, leaving 10 bases between. CDR3 in amino acids: CSVEKASRELFF. In DNA, the CDR3 is TGCAGCGTTGAAAAGGCAAGCCGGGAGCTGTTTTTT.

The rearrangement joins TRBV6-5 to TRBJ2-7; D is possibly TRBD1 or TRBD2 (6 bases each). Per germline, CDR1 MNHEY and CDR2 SVGAGI. The CDR3 has 13 residues. Trimming removed 6 bases at V and 1 base at J, with 10 bases between. The CDR3 here is CASSGGTSYEQYF. The CDR3 DNA is TGTGCCAGCAGCGGGGGCACTTCCTACGAGCAGTACTTC.

The rearrangement joins TRBV28 to TRBJ2-4; D is unresolved. Trimming pared 1 base from V and 6 bases from J, leaving 4 bases between. Looked up from germline, CDR1 is MDHEN and CDR2 is SYDVKM. The CDR3 totals 12 residues. The CDR3 region is CASSLSGNIQYF. Here the CDR3 DNA reads TGTGCCAGCAGTTTATCTGGAAACATTCAGTACTTC.

This sequence joins TRBV29-1 and TRBJ2-7; D perhaps matches TRBD2 (5 bases). From germline, CDR1 is SQVTM and CDR2 ANQGSEA. This CDR3 is 12 amino acids long. V was clipped by 3 bases and J by 3 bases, with 9 bases between them. This CDR3 reads CSVDMGDYEQYF. The CDR3 nucleotides are TGCAGCGTTGACATGGGAGACTACGAGCAGTACTTC.

The chain is built from TRBV28 and TRBJ1-5, with D unclear. This CDR3 spans 17 amino acids. CDR1 is MDHEN and CDR2 is SYDVKM in the germline V gene. The germline V and J ends were trimmed by 8 bases and 3 bases, with 23 bases remaining between them. The CDR3 protein is CASHEATAITLNQPQHF. The CDR3 DNA reads as TGTGCCAGCCATGAGGCGACCGCGATAACTCTCAATCAGCCCCAGCATTTT. Based on the CDR3 plus reference TRBV28 and TRBJ1-5, the full variable domain is DVKVTQSSRYLVKRTGEKVFLECVQDMDHENMFWYRQDPGLGLRLIYFSYDVKMKEKGDIPEGYSVSREKKERFSLILESASTNQTSMYLCASHEATAITLNQPQHFGDGTRLSIL.

This sequence joins TRBV5-5 and TRBJ2-1; a possible D gene is TRBD1 (6 bases). V gave up 0 bases and J gave up 3 bases, with 16 bases separating them. Per the germline V gene, CDR1 is SGHKS and CDR2 is YYEKEE (reference sequence). The CDR3 contains 17 residues. The CDR3 loop is CASSLVAGAGIYNEQFF. CDR3 DNA: TGTGCCAGCAGCTTGGTCGCAGGGGCCGGGATCTACAATGAGCAGTTCTTC.

CDR3 protein: CASSRSGRGGSYNEQFF. CDR3 DNA: TGTGCCAGTAGTAGGAGCGGGAGGGGCGGATCCTACAATGAGCAGTTCTTC. This sequence joins TRBV19 and TRBJ2-1; 10 bases are shared with TRBD2. Germline-derived CDR1 and CDR2 are LNHDA and SQIVND (reference sequence). The trim removed 4 bases at V and 1 base at J, leaving 7 bases unmatched. This CDR3 is 17 amino acids long.

The gene calls are TRBV5-1 and TRBJ1-4, with a tentative D call TRBD1 (6 bases). Trimming stripped 1 base from V and 6 bases from J, with 16 bases between. The CDR3 covers 16 residues. CDR1 SGHRS and CDR2 YFSETQ come from the germline V gene. The CDR3 loop reads CASSLTGGPLDEKLFF. The DNA of the CDR3 is TGCGCCAGCAGCTTGACCGGGGGGCCGTTGGATGAAAAACTGTTTTTT.

V gene TRBV5-1 combines with J gene TRBJ1-4; 7 positions match TRBD1. J gave up 0 bases and V 4 bases, and 6 bases lay outside the gene matches. Germline V CDR1 and CDR2: SGHRS, YFSETQ. The CDR3 is made up of 16 amino acids. The DNA of the CDR3 is TGCGCCAGCAGCCTCGGGACAGTTGCAACTAATGAAAAACTGTTTTTT. Amino acids: CASSLGTVATNEKLFF.

This clone was picked up one time. V usage is TRBV4-1 and J usage is TRBJ1-4, with 8 nucleotides matching TRBD1. CDR1 is MGHRA and CDR2 is YSYEKL in the germline V gene. There are 16 residues in the CDR3. Unmatched junction bases numbered 5, after V lost 1 base and J lost 4 bases. CDR3 in DNA: TGCGCCAGCAGCCAAGGCGACAGGGGTTTTAATGAAAAACTGTTTTTT. Amino acid sequence: CASSQGDRGFNEKLFF.

Details on this clone: Additional DNA sequences in this sample encode the identical CDR3. This chain joins TRBV4-1 and TRBJ2-5, with 7 bases fitting TRBD2. J gave up 2 bases and V 2 bases, and 2 bases lay outside the gene matches. CDR3 length equals 14 residues. Germline V gene data show CDR1 as MGHRA and CDR2 as YSYEKL. CDR3 coding DNA: TGCGCCAGCAGCCAAACGGGACTACAAGAGACCCAGTACTTC. Its protein product is CASSQTGLQETQYF.

The rearrangement joins TRBV5-8 to TRBJ1-5, with no clear D. The CDR3 totals 13 residues. Germline loops: CDR1 SGHTS, CDR2 YDEGEE. V was cut by 3 bases and J by 5 bases, with 9 bases left in between. The CDR3 region has the DNA TGTGCCAGCAGCTATCAGGCCGATCAGCCCCAGCATTTT. It translates to CASSYQADQPQHF.

The V gene is TRBV11-1, the J gene TRBJ2-1; a possible D gene is TRBD2 (6 bases). V lost 0 bases, J lost 0 bases, and 15 bases lay in between. Germline V CDR1 and CDR2: SGHAT, FQDESV (reference sequence). CDR3 size: 18 residues. In DNA form, the CDR3 reads TGTGCCAGCAGCTTAGCGATGGCGGGAACGAGCTCCTACAATGAGCAGTTCTTC. Protein product: CASSLAMAGTSSYNEQFF.

The V and J genes are TRBV10-1 and TRBJ2-3; D call uncertain. CDR3 length: 15 residues. Trimming removed 10 bases from V and 2 bases from J, with 19 bases in between. Germline-derived CDR1 and CDR2 are WNHNN and SYGVQD (reference sequence). CDR3 bases: TGCGCCACCTCTAGGTCCGGTGATCCCACAGATACGCAGTATTTT. This translates into CATSRSGDPTDTQYF.

This CDR3 is CAISPGQENTEAFF. The CDR3 DNA is TGTGCCATCAGCCCGGGACAGGAGAACACTGAAGCTTTCTTT. The chain carries TRBV10-3 and TRBJ1-1, with 8 bases lining up with TRBD1. CDR1 ENHRY and CDR2 SYGVKD come from the germline V gene. The CDR3 sequence is 14 residues long. V trimming: 6 bases; J trimming: 1 base; junction bases outside the gene matches: 4.

This chain joins TRBV7-2 and TRBJ2-1; the D gene could be TRBD1 or TRBD2 (5 bases each). V was cut by 7 bases and J by 0 bases, with 16 bases left in between. Germline V gives CDR1 SGHTA, CDR2 FQGNSA. This CDR3 has 16 residues. As DNA, the CDR3 is TGTGCCAGCACCCCAAGGGACGATTACTCCTACAATGAGCAGTTCTTC. This gives the protein CASTPRDDYSYNEQFF.

This clone was counted a single time. V is TRBV7-2 and J is TRBJ1-5; D is uncertain. The V and J ends lost 3 bases and 3 bases respectively, with 6 bases between them. This CDR3 spans 13 amino acids. Per germline, CDR1 SGHTA and CDR2 FQGNSA. CDR3 region: CASSFEPNQPQHF. As DNA, the CDR3 is TGTGCCAGCAGCTTCGAACCCAATCAGCCCCAGCATTTT.